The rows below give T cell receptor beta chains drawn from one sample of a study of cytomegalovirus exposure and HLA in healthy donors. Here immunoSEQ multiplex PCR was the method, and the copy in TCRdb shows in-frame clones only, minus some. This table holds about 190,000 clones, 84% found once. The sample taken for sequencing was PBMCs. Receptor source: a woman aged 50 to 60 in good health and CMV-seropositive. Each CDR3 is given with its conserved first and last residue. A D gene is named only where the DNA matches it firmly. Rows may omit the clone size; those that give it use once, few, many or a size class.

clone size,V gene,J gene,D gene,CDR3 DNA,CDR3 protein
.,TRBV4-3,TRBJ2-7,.,TGCGCCAGCAGCCAACGCAGGGGTCCCGACTACGAGCAGTACTTC,CASSQRRGPDYEQYF
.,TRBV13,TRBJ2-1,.,TGTGCCAGCAGTCCAGGGTCCAAGAGACACGAGCAGTTCTTC,CASSPGSKRHEQFF
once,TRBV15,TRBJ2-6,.,TGTGCCACCACCCCAGAGGGAGCCTCTGGGGCCAACGTCCTGACTTTC,CATTPEGASGANVLTF
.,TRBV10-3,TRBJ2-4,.,TGTGCCATCAGTGCCTCCCTTGACGCGGACATTCAGTACTTC,CAISASLDADIQYF
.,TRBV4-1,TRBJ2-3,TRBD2,TGCGCCAGCAGCCAAGATCCGGTAGCGGGGGGTACAAACACAGATACGCAGTATTTT,CASSQDPVAGGTNTDTQYF
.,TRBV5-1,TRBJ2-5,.,TGCGCTAGTACCGGCGGGGAGTATGGAGAGACCCAGTACTTC,CASTGGEYGETQYF
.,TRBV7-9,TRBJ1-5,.,TGTGCCAGCAGCTTAGCTGGGGGCGGCAATCAGCCCCAGCATTTT,CASSLAGGGNQPQHF
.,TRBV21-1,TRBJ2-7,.,TGTGCCAGCCAAGACAGGGCCTACCTCTACGAGCAGTACTTC,CASQDRAYLYEQYF
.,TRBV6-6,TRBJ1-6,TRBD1,TGTGCCAGCAGTTACGACAGGGCCCAAAATTCACCCCTCCACTTT,CASSYDRAQNSPLHF
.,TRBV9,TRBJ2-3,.,TGTGCCAGCAGCGTAGTAAGGGGGGGCGCCGTTGAAGATACGCAGTATTTT,CASSVVRGGAVEDTQYF
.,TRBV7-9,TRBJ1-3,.,TGTGCCAGCAGCTTAGACAGGGTCTCTGGAAACACCATATATTTT,CASSLDRVSGNTIYF
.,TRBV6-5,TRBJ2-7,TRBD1,TGTGCCAGCAGGCAACCGGGACAGAGCTCCTACGAGCAGTACTTC,CASRQPGQSSYEQYF
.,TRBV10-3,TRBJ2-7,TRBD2,TGTGCCATCAGTGAAACCGGGAGGCTAGCGGGGAGCTACGAGCAGTACTTC,CAISETGRLAGSYEQYF
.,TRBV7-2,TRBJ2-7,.,TGTGCCAGCAGCTTGACAACCTACGAGCAGTACTTC,CASSLTTYEQYF
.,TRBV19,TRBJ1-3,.,TGTGCCAGTAGAGGCGGCACGGACTTGCTCTCTGGAAACACCATATATTTT,CASRGGTDLLSGNTIYF
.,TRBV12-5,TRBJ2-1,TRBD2,TGTGCTAGTGGCCCAGGCGGGCGGGGGGGAAACTACAATGAGCAGTTCTTC,CASGPGGRGGNYNEQFF
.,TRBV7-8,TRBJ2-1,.,TGTGCCAGCAGCTTTGGGGACAAACCAGCCAATGAGCAGTTCTTC,CASSFGDKPANEQFF
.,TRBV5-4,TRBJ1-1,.,TGTGCCAGCAGCTCATTCCAGAAGAACACTGAAGCTTTCTTT,CASSSFQKNTEAFF
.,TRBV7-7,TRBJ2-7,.,TGTGCTAGCAGCTTAGCGGTGGGAGGCGAGCAGTACTTC,CASSLAVGGEQYF
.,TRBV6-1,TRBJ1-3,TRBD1,TGTGCCAGCAGTGACACCGGGACAGTTCTAAACACCATATATTTT,CASSDTGTVLNTIYF
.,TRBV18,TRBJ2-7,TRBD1,TGTGCCAGCTCACCCAGGGACAGGGGGACGATCGAGCAGTACTTC,CASSPRDRGTIEQYF
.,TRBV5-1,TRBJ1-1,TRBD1,TGCGCCAGCAGCCTCCGGGACAGGGGGCCGAGCACTGAAGCTTTCTTT,CASSLRDRGPSTEAFF
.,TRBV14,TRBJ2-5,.,TGTGCCAGCAGCCAATGGACAGGAGGGTGGGAGACCCAGTACTTC,CASSQWTGGWETQYF
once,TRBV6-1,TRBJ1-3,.,TGTGCCAGCAGTGAACTGGGGCACGCTGGAAACACCATATATTTT,CASSELGHAGNTIYF
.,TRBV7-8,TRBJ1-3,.,TGTGCCAGCAGCTTATCTTGGGGTAGGGGCTCTGGAAACACCATATATTTT,CASSLSWGRGSGNTIYF
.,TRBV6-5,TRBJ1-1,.,TGTGCCAGCAGTTACTCGAGAGGGGGCACTGAAGCTTTCTTT,CASSYSRGGTEAFF
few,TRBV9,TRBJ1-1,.,TGTGCCAGCAGCGTCGAGGACAGACCGAACACTGAAGCTTTCTTT,CASSVEDRPNTEAFF
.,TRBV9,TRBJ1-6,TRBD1,TGTGCCAGCAGGATGGGACAGGGGGATTCACCCCTCCACTTT,CASRMGQGDSPLHF
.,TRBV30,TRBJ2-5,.,TGTGCCTGGAGTGTACGTAGCCCGAGAGAGACCCAGTACTTC,CAWSVRSPRETQYF
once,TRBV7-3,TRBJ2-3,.,TGTGCCAGCAGCCTCCATTCGGGAACAGATACGCAGTATTTT,CASSLHSGTDTQYF
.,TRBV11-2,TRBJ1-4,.,TGTGCCAGCAGCTTAGGTAGCGGAGGCGTTACTAATGAAAAACTGTTTTTT,CASSLGSGGVTNEKLFF
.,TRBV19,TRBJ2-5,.,TGTGCCAGTAGTACGAGAAGGGACTGGATCCAAGAGACCCAGTACTTC,CASSTRRDWIQETQYF
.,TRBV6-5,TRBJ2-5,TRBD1,TGTGCCAGCAGTTTATACAGGGGCCCCGTGGGAGAGACCCAGTACTTC,CASSLYRGPVGETQYF